The clone carrying this TCR beta chain was seen more than once but under ten times. The DNA ends 3 residues before the CDR3 does, and the rest of the CDR3 is filled in from the germline J gene. This sample was taken from a study of T cell clonality in common variable immunodeficiency. Germline CDR1 is WSHSY and CDR2 is SAAADI. The CDR3 contains 12 residues. TCRdb keeps only in-frame clones here, not all; method: immunoSEQ multiplex PCR. The record shows some 38,000 clones for this sample, with no singletons present. The genes are TRBV10-2 and TRBJ1-2, with 7 bases identical to TRBD1. The receptor was isolated from a person aged 18 to 69 in good health. The specimen sequenced was peripheral blood mononuclear cells. Incomplete CDR3 DNA: TGCGCCAGCAAACAGGGGTTAGAGGGC. This codes for CASKQGLEG. In full, the CDR3 reads CASKQGLEGYTF.